Given below is one TCR beta chain in context. Its antigen is unidentified. Trimming took off 1 base at V and 4 bases at J, with 14 bases between the two ends. The CDR3 runs 16 residues. Germline V gene data show CDR1 as SGHTA and CDR2 as FQGNSA. This sample was taken from a study of siplizumab effects on memory and regulatory T cells. Study results and limitations: Major contributors to the alloresponse seemed to be naive T cells, which also appeared more diverse than memory cells. Most alloreactive clones went unmapped to unstimulated subsets; only a minor fraction mapped. Alloreactive sequences traceable to unstimulated CD4+ memory cells declined significantly under siplizumab.

TCRdb's table, derived via immunoSEQ multiplex PCR, lists solely in-frame clones and lacks some. The sample shows more than 95,000 clones, roughly 94% of them seen only once. Sequences were obtained from non-Treg CD4+ T cells sorted from blood. The chain has TRBV7-2 and TRBJ1-3; D perhaps matches TRBD1 (5 bases). The sequence was collected from a human donor in good health. CDR3: CASSLVGAGLGNTIYF. The CDR3 nucleotides are TGTGCCAGCAGCTTAGTCGGGGCCGGGTTGGGAAACACCATATATTTT.